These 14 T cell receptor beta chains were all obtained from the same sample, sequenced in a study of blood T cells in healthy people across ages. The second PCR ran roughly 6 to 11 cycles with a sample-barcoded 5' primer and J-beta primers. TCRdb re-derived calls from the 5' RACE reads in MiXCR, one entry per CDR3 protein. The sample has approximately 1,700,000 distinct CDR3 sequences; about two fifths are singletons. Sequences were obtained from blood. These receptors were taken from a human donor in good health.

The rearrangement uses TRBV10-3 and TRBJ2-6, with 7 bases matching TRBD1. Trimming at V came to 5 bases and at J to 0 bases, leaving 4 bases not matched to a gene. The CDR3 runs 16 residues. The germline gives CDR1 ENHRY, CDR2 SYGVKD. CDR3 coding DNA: TGTGCCATCAGTCGACAGGGATCCTCTGGGGCCAACGTCCTGACTTTC. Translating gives CAISRQGSSGANVLTF.

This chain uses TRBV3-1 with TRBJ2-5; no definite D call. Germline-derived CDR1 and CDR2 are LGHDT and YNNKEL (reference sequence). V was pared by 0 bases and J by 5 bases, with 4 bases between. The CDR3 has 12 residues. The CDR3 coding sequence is TGTGCCAGCAGCCAAGATATGGAGACCCAGTACTTC. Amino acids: CASSQDMETQYF.

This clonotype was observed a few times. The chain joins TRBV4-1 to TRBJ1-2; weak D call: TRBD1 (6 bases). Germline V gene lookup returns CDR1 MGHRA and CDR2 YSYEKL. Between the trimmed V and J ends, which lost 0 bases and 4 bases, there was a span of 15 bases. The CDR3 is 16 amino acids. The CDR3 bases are TGCGCCAGCAGCCAAGACCCAGTTACAGGGATCTATGGCTACACCTTC. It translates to CASSQDPVTGIYGYTF.

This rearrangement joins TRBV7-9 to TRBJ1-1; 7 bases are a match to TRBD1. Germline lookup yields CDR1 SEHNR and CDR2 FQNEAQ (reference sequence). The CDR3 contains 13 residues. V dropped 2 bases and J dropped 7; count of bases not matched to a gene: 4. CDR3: CASSLRGTDEAFF. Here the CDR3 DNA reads TGTGCCAGCAGCTTACGAGGGACAGATGAAGCTTTCTTT.

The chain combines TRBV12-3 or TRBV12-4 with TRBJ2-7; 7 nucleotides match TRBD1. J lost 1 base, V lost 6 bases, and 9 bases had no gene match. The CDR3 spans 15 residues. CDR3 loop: CASSQRGQISYEQYF. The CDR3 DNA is TGTGCCAGCAGCCAACGGGGACAGATATCCTACGAGCAGTACTTC.

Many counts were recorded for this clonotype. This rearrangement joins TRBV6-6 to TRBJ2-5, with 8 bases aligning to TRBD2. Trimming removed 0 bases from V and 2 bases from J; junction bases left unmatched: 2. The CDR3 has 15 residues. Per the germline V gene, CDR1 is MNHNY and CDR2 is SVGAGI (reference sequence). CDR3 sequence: CASSYSGGGQETQYF. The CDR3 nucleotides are TGTGCCAGCAGTTACTCCGGGGGGGGGCAAGAGACCCAGTACTTC.

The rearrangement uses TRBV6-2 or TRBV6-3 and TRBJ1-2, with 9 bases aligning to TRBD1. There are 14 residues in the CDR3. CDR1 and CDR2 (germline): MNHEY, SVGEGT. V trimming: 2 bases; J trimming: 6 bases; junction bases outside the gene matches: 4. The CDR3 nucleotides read TGTGCCAGCAGTTACGAGGGACAGGGAAATGGCTACACCTTC. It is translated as CASSYEGQGNGYTF.

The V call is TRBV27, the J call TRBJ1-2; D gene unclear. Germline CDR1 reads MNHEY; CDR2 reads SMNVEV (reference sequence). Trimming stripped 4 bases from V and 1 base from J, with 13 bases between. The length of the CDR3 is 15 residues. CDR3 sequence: CASSSSGTINYGYTF. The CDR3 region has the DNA TGTGCCAGCAGTTCGTCCGGTACAATTAACTATGGCTACACCTTC.

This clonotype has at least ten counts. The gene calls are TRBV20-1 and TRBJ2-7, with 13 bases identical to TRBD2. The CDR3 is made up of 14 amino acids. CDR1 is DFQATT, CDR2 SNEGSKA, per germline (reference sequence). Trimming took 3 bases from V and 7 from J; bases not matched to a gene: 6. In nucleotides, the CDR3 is TGCAGTGCTAGGCGGACTAGCGGGGGTTATGAGCAGTACTTC. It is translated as CSARRTSGGYEQYF.

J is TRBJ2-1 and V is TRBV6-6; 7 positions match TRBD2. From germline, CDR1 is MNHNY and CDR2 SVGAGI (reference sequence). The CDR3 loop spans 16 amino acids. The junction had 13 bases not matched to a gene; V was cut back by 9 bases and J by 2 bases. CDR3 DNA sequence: TGTGCCAGTCTATCAGCATCCGGGGGGACCTACAATGAGCAGTTCTTC. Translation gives CASLSASGGTYNEQFF.

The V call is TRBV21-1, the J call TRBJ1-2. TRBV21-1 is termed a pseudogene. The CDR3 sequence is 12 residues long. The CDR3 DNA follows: TGTGCCAGCAGCAAATGGGAAGGTGGCTACACCTTC. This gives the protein CASSKWEGGYTF.

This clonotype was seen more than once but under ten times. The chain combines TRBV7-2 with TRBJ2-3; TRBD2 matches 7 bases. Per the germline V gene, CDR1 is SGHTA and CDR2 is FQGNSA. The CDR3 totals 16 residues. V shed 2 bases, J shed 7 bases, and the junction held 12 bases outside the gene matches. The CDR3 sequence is CASSLSGGLDLNTQYF. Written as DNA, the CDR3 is TGTGCCAGCAGCTTAAGTGGCGGACTAGATCTGAATACGCAGTATTTT.

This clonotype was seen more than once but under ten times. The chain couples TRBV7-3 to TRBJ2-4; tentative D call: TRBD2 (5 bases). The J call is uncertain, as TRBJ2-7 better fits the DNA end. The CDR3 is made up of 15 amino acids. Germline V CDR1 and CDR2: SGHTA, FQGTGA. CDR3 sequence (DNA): TGTGCCAGCAGCTTAATGGGCGGAGGCTCCTACGAGCAGTACTTC. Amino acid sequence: CASSLMGGGSYEQYF.

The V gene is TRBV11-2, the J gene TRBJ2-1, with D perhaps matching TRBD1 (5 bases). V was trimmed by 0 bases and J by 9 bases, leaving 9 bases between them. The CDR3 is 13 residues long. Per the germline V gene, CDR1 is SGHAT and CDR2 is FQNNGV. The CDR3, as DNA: TGTGCCAGCAGCTTAGACAGGGTCGGTGAGCAGTTCTTC. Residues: CASSLDRVGEQFF. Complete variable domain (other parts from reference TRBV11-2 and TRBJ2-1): EAGVAQSPRYKIIEKRQSVAFWCNPISGHATLYWYQQILGQGPKLLIQFQNNGVVDDSQLPKDRFSAERLKGVDSTLKIQPAKLEDSAVYLCASSLDRVGEQFFGPGTRLTVL.